The 20 T cell receptor beta chains reported below all come from one sample, sequenced in a study of blood T cell repertoires in COVID-19. Measured with immunoSEQ multiplex PCR; TCRdb has only the in-frame clones, and not every one. Of 200,000 or so clones in the sample, nearly 90% were seen once. The sample consisted of PBMCs or T cells enriched from blood (not recorded which). The origin of the receptors is a man under 40 who had recovered from COVID-19.

The chain has TRBV7-9 and TRBJ1-3; D perhaps matches TRBD1 (5 bases). The CDR3 has 14 residues. The ends were cut back, 1 base at V and 6 bases at J, with 10 bases in the middle. The V gene's germline CDR1 is SEHNR and CDR2 FQNEAQ (reference sequence). CDR3 region: CASSLVLQANTIYF. CDR3 nucleotide sequence: TGTGCCAGCAGCTTAGTCTTACAGGCAAACACCATATATTTT.

V usage is TRBV5-4 and J usage is TRBJ2-3; the match to TRBD2 covers 9 bases. Trimming at V came to 4 bases and at J to 4 bases, leaving 7 bases not matched to a gene. The CDR3 has 15 amino acids. Germline CDR1 is SGHNT and CDR2 is YYREEE (reference sequence). The CDR3 reads CASSTSGWGADTQYF. The CDR3 nucleotides are TGTGCCAGCAGCACTAGCGGGTGGGGAGCAGATACGCAGTATTTT.

This chain uses TRBV29-1 with TRBJ1-2; D gene uncertain. The ends were cut back, 2 bases at V and 2 bases at J, with 6 bases in the middle. This CDR3 region has 12 residues. Germline V gives CDR1 SQVTM, CDR2 ANQGSEA. CDR3 DNA sequence: TGCAGCGTTGAATCGGTAAACTATGGCTACACCTTC. Its protein is CSVESVNYGYTF.

The chain combines TRBV11-3 with TRBJ2-7; 9 bases fit TRBD1. The CDR3 spans 14 residues. V trimming: 1 base; J trimming: 5 bases; junction bases outside the gene matches: 3. Germline assignment: CDR1 SGHNT and CDR2 YENEEA. This chain's CDR3 is CASSLAGTGNEQYF. The CDR3 DNA follows: TGTGCCAGCAGCTTAGCCGGGACAGGGAACGAGCAGTACTTC.

The chain combines TRBV7-2 with TRBJ2-3, with D possibly matching TRBD2 (6 bases). Between the trimmed V and J ends, which lost 5 bases and 1 base, there was a span of 16 bases. Germline V gene lookup returns CDR1 SGHTA and CDR2 FQGNSA. CDR3 length: 16 amino acids. As DNA, the CDR3 is TGTGCCAGCAGCCCCCCCGGGGGACGGGGCACAGATACGCAGTATTTT. It specifies CASSPPGGRGTDTQYF.

This clone was seen once. The chain is built from TRBV10-2 and TRBJ2-1; tentative D call: TRBD2 (5 bases). V lost 9 bases, J lost 7 bases, and 13 bases lay in between. CDR3 length: 12 residues. Germline V CDR1 and CDR2: WSHSY, SAAADI. CDR3 residues: CASGEAVNEQFF. CDR3 DNA: TGCGCCAGTGGGGAAGCGGTGAATGAGCAGTTCTTC.

This chain connects TRBV2 to TRBJ2-7, with 7 bases matching TRBD2. This CDR3 spans 13 amino acids. Unmatched junction bases numbered 5, after V lost 7 bases and J lost 2 bases. The V gene's germline CDR1 is SNHLY and CDR2 FYNNEI. CDR3 in DNA: TGTGCCAGCATTAGGACTAGGGCCTACGAGCAGTACTTC. It translates to CASIRTRAYEQYF.

The chain is built from TRBV19 and TRBJ1-2; 10 bases are a match to TRBD1. This CDR3 comprises 15 residues. Per the germline V gene, CDR1 is LNHDA and CDR2 is SQIVND (reference sequence). Trimming removed 3 bases from V and 3 bases from J; junction bases left unmatched: 4. The chain's CDR3 is CASSIDRGQHYGYTF. Written as DNA, the CDR3 is TGTGCCAGTAGTATCGACAGGGGGCAGCACTATGGCTACACCTTC.

The rearrangement uses TRBV18 and TRBJ1-5, with 8 bases identical to TRBD1. The CDR3 sequence is 17 residues long. The junction had 11 bases not matched to a gene; V was cut back by 2 bases and J by 5 bases. Per the germline V gene, CDR1 is KGHSH and CDR2 is LQKENI. The CDR3: CASSPSSQGAVYQPQHF. CDR3 nucleotides: TGTGCCAGCTCACCATCTTCCCAGGGGGCCGTCTATCAGCCCCAGCATTTT.

CDR3 in amino acids: CASSFKPLLRSRLVVANYGYTF. The CDR3 DNA sequence: TGTGCCAGCAGTTTTAAACCCCTGCTTCGGTCCCGACTGGTGGTAGCTAACTATGGCTACACCTTC. J is TRBJ1-2 and V is TRBV28; no firm D call. Germline V gives CDR1 MDHEN, CDR2 SYDVKM. The CDR3 spans 22 residues. With 3 bases removed from V and 0 bases from J, the gap between germline ends came to 32 bases.

The chain has TRBV18 and TRBJ1-3; possibly TRBD1 for D (6 bases). CDR1 is KGHSH and CDR2 is LQKENI in the germline V gene. The germline V and J ends were trimmed by 0 bases and 4 bases, with 10 bases remaining between them. CDR3 length: 15 amino acids. As DNA, the CDR3 is TGTGCCAGCTCACCACCAGGGACACCAGGAAACACCATATATTTT. It codes for CASSPPGTPGNTIYF.

This clone has only a few counts. The rearrangement links TRBV2 to TRBJ2-1; maybe TRBD1 (6 bases). V was trimmed by 6 bases and J by 9 bases, leaving 21 bases between them. CDR1 is SNHLY and CDR2 is FYNNEI in the germline V gene. The CDR3 is 15 residues long. The DNA of the CDR3 is TGTGCCAGCAGCTCCACAGGGCAGGGAGCGAGTGAGCAGTTCTTC. It yields the protein CASSSTGQGASEQFF.

V gene TRBV5-1 combines with J gene TRBJ2-3, with 9 bases that match TRBD2. The CDR3 totals 17 residues. Trimming cost V 0 bases and J 6 bases; bases outside gene matches: 11. The germline V gene encodes CDR1 SGHRS and CDR2 YFSETQ. The CDR3 protein is CASSLEFAGGITDTQYF. The CDR3 bases are TGCGCCAGCAGCTTGGAATTCGCGGGGGGGATTACGGATACGCAGTATTTT. Together with reference TRBV5-1 and TRBJ2-3, the CDR3 gives the full variable domain: KAGVTQTPRYLIKTRGQQVTLSCSPISGHRSVSWYQQTPGQGLQFLFEYFSETQRNKGNFPGRFSGRQFSNSRSEMNVSTLELGDSALYLCASSLEFAGGITDTQYFGPGTRLTVL.

The chain is built from TRBV28 and TRBJ1-2; D perhaps matches TRBD1 (6 bases). CDR3 size: 12 residues. Germline V gives CDR1 MDHEN, CDR2 SYDVKM. The V end was cut by 8 bases, the J end by 3 bases, with 10 bases between. CDR3 sequence reads: CASSGTYYGYTF. The CDR3 region has the DNA TGTGCCAGCTCAGGGACATACTATGGCTACACCTTC.

The V and J genes are TRBV7-9 and TRBJ2-3; possible D gene TRBD2, 5 bases. Germline V gives CDR1 SEHNR, CDR2 FQNEAQ (reference sequence). The CDR3 runs 16 residues. V shed 5 bases and J shed 10 bases, with 25 bases lying between them. CDR3 sequence: CASSRPGNRRSVAQYF. In DNA form, the CDR3 reads TGTGCCAGCAGCCGTCCCGGGAACCGGAGGAGCGTGGCGCAGTATTTT. The full variable domain, completed using reference TRBV7-9 and TRBJ2-3, is DTGVSQNPRHKITKRGQNVTFRCDPISEHNRLYWYRQTLGQGPEFLTYFQNEAQLEKSRLLSDRFSAERPKGSFSTLEIQRTEQGDSAMYLCASSRPGNRRSVAQYFGPGTRLTVL.

The chain joins TRBV7-9 to TRBJ2-3; 11 bases map to TRBD2. The CDR3 length is 17 residues. CDR1 is SEHNR, CDR2 FQNEAQ, per germline (reference sequence). V shed 4 bases and J 6 bases; nucleotides not matched to a gene: 12. The CDR3 sequence: CASSYSRLAGSMDTQYF. In DNA, the CDR3 is TGTGCCAGCAGCTACTCCCGACTAGCGGGAAGTATGGATACGCAGTATTTT.

This clone has ten or more counts. The same CDR3 is also encoded by other DNA sequences in this sample. The chain is built from TRBV28 and TRBJ2-7, with D possibly matching TRBD2 (6 bases). Per the germline V gene, CDR1 is MDHEN and CDR2 is SYDVKM. CDR3 size: 12 residues. Trimming removed 3 bases from V and 6 bases from J, with 9 bases in between. CDR3 amino acids: CASSFEGGEQYF. The CDR3 region has the DNA TGTGCCAGCAGTTTTGAGGGAGGCGAGCAGTACTTC. The full variable domain, rest sourced from reference TRBV28 and TRBJ2-7, is DVKVTQSSRYLVKRTGEKVFLECVQDMDHENMFWYRQDPGLGLRLIYFSYDVKMKEKGDIPEGYSVSREKKERFSLILESASTNQTSMYLCASSFEGGEQYFGPGTRLTVT.

The chain combines TRBV7-9 with TRBJ1-1; weak D call: TRBD1 (6 bases). CDR1 is SEHNR, CDR2 FQNEAQ, per germline (reference sequence). Trimming pared 3 bases from V and 4 bases from J, leaving 27 bases between. The CDR3 sequence is 19 residues long. The CDR3 sequence: CASSFRRTWQGLYGTEAFF. CDR3 DNA: TGTGCCAGCAGCTTTCGGCGGACCTGGCAGGGGCTATATGGCACTGAAGCTTTCTTT.

This chain links TRBV7-2 with TRBJ2-1, with D uncertain. V was shortened by 1 base and J by 12 bases, with 16 bases between the two germline ends. The CDR3 length is 14 residues. Germline-derived CDR1 and CDR2 are SGHTA and FQGNSA. The CDR3 reads CASSLGLSGFGQFF. The CDR3 coding sequence is TGTGCCAGCAGCTTAGGTCTATCGGGTTTCGGGCAGTTCTTC.

The CDR3 DNA follows: TGCAGCGCCGTTCCTTTGGCGTCCGGACAGGGTTACGGCTACACCTTC. This gives the protein CSAVPLASGQGYGYTF. The J gene is TRBJ1-2, the V gene TRBV29-1; TRBD1 agrees at 8 bases. Trimming took 7 bases from V and 8 from J; bases not matched to a gene: 21. Per the germline V gene, CDR1 is SQVTM and CDR2 is ANQGSEA. CDR3 size: 16 residues.